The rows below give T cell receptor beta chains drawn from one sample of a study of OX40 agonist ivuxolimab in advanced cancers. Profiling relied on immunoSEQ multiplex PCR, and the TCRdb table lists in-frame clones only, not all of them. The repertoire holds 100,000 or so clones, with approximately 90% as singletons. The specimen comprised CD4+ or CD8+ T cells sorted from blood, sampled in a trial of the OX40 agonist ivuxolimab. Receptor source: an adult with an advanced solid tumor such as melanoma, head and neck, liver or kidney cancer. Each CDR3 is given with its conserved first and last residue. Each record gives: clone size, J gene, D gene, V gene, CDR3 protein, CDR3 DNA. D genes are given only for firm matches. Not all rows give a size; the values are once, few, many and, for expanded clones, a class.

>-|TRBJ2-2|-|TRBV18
CASSPKTKWGGDGELFF
TGTGCCAGCTCACCGAAGACGAAGTGGGGGGGCGACGGGGAGCTGTTTTTT
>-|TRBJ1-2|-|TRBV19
CASSKNRASFGGYTF
TGTGCCAGTAGCAAAAACAGGGCTTCCTTTGGTGGCTACACCTTC
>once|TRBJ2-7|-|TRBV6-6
CASSYGRAYEQYF
TGTGCCAGCAGTTACGGCAGGGCCTACGAGCAGTACTTC
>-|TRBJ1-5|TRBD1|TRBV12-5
CASGLAGTGLFRNQPQHF
TGTGCTAGTGGTTTGGCCGGGACAGGGCTTTTTCGCAATCAGCCCCAGCATTTT
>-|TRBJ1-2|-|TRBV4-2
CASSHSEGRARGYTF
TGTGCCAGCAGCCATTCGGAGGGGCGCGCTCGGGGCTACACCTTC
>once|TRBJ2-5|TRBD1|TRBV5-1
CASSPRQGAEETQYF
TGCGCCAGCAGCCCACGACAGGGGGCTGAAGAGACCCAGTACTTC
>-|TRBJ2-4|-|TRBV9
CASSVGLGNIQYF
TGTGCCAGCAGCGTAGGGTTGGGAAACATTCAGTACTTC
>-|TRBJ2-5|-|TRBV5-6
CASSSYVVQETQYF
TGTGCCAGCAGCTCGTACGTTGTCCAAGAGACCCAGTACTTC
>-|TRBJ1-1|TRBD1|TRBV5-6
CASYEAGQGASTEAFF
TGTGCCAGCTACGAAGCCGGACAGGGGGCGAGCACTGAAGCTTTCTTT
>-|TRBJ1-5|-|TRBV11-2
CASSKRADGPGSNQPQHF
TGTGCCAGCAGCAAAAGAGCCGACGGACCCGGGAGCAATCAGCCCCAGCATTTT
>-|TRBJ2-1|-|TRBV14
CASSQSLGGNEQFF
TGTGCCAGCAGCCAATCGCTAGGGGGGAATGAGCAGTTCTTC
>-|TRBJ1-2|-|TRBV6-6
CASSPGGYGYTF
TGTGCCAGCAGTCCCGGAGGCTATGGCTACACCTTC
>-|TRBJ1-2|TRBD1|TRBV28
CASSLLQGDGYTF
TGTGCCAGCAGTCTACTCCAGGGGGACGGCTACACCTTC
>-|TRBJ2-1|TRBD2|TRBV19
CASSITSGIPTYNEQFF
TGTGCCAGTAGTATAACTAGCGGGATACCGACCTACAATGAGCAGTTCTTC
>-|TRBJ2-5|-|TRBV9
CASSPTGTEGETQYF
TGTGCCAGCAGCCCGACCGGGACGGAGGGGGAGACCCAGTACTTC
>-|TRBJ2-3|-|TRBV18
CASSPLSGTDTQYF
TGTGCCAGCTCACCACTCAGCGGCACAGATACGCAGTATTTT
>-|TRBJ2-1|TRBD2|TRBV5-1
CASSLTSGSNGEQFF
TGCGCCAGCAGCTTGACTAGCGGGAGTAACGGTGAGCAGTTCTTC
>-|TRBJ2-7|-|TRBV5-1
CASSYRVRGEQYF
TGCGCCAGCAGCTACAGGGTCCGGGGCGAGCAGTACTTC
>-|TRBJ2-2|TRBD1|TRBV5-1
CASSPGTGDGELFF
TGCGCCAGCAGTCCCGGGACAGGAGACGGGGAGCTGTTTTTT
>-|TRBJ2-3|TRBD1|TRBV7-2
CASTPAGTALSTQYF
TGTGCCAGCACCCCCGCTGGGACAGCGCTTAGTACGCAGTATTTT
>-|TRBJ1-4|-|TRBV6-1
CASSEPPRAAFLFF
TGTGCCAGCAGTGAACCCCCCAGGGCAGCGTTCTTGTTTTTT
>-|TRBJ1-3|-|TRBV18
CASSSRTKDTIYF
TGTGCCAGCTCATCACGGACTAAAGACACCATATATTTT
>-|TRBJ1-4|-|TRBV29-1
CSAGRTNEKLFF
TGCAGCGCCGGCAGAACTAATGAAAAACTGTTTTTT
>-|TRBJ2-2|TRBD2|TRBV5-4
CASSTTSGSSTGELFF
TGTGCCAGCAGCACGACTAGCGGGAGTTCCACCGGGGAGCTGTTTTTT
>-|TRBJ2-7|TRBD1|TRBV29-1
CSVPDRGQQYF
TGCAGCGTTCCGGACAGGGGGCAACAGTACTTC
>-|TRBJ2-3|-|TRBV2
CASSKLLTQYF
TGTGCCAGCAGCAAACTCCTGACGCAGTATTTT
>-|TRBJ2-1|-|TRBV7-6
CASSLRSGYNEQFF
TGTGCCAGCAGCTTGAGGTCGGGCTACAATGAGCAGTTCTTC
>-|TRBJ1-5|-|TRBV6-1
CATRKEFNSNQPQHF
TGTGCCACGAGGAAAGAGTTCAATAGCAATCAGCCCCAGCATTTT
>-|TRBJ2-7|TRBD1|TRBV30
CAWGYRGKNEQYF
TGTGCCTGGGGGTACAGGGGAAAGAACGAGCAGTACTTC
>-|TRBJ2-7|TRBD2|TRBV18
CASSPGELAEGTYEQYF
TGTGCCAGCTCACCAGGGGAACTAGCGGAGGGGACCTACGAGCAGTACTTC
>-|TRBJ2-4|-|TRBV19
CASSSGRGARGNIQYF
TGCGCCAGTAGTTCCGGCCGGGGGGCGCGGGGCAACATTCAGTACTTC
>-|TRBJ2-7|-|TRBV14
CASSQVGGGSYEQYF
TGTGCCAGCAGCCAAGTCGGGGGAGGCTCCTACGAGCAGTACTTC
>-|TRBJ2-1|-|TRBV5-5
CASSLVVAVSYNEQFF
TGTGCCAGCAGCTTGGTGGTAGCGGTCTCCTACAATGAGCAGTTCTTC
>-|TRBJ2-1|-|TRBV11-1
CASSSRLDRSSYNEQFF
TGTGCCAGCAGCTCCAGACTAGACCGGAGCTCCTACAATGAGCAGTTCTTC
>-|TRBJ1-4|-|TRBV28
CASRGHGNEKLFF
TGTGCCAGCAGGGGGCACGGTAATGAAAAACTGTTTTTT
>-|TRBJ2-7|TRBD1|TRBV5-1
CASSLAGGEDEQYF
TGCGCCAGCAGCTTGGCAGGGGGCGAAGACGAGCAGTACTTC
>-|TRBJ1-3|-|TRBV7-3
CASSLESGNTIYF
TGTGCCAGCAGCTTAGAATCTGGAAACACCATATATTTT
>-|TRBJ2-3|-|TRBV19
CASSWLAGTQYF
TGTGCCAGTAGTTGGCTCGCCGGTACGCAGTATTTT
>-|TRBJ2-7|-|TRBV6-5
CASSYTGTIGEQYF
TGTGCCAGCAGTTACACAGGGACTATAGGCGAGCAGTACTTC
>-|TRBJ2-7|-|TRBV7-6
CASSLGQALEQYF
TGTGCCAGCAGCTTAGGGCAGGCCCTAGAGCAGTACTTC
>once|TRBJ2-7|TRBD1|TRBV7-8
CASTRPGQGDEQYF
TGTGCCAGCACTCGACCGGGACAGGGGGACGAGCAGTACTTC
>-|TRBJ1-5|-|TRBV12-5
CASGFFPSNQPQHF
TGTGCTAGTGGTTTCTTTCCTAGCAATCAGCCCCAGCATTTT
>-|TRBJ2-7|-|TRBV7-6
CASSLFENSYEQYF
TGTGCCAGCAGCTTATTTGAAAACTCCTACGAGCAGTACTTC
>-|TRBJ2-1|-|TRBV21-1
CASSKEQAVRASSYNEQFF
TGTGCCAGCAGCAAAGAACAGGCTGTTCGGGCGAGCTCCTACAATGAGCAGTTCTTC
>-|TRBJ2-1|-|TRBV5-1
CASSELVSNEQFF
TGCGCCAGCAGCGAACTAGTATCCAATGAGCAGTTCTTC
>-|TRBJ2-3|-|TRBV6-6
CASSYFRTSTDTQYF
TGTGCCAGCAGTTACTTTCGGACTAGCACAGATACGCAGTATTTT
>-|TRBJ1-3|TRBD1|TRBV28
CASSTTGVGNTIYF
TGTGCCAGCAGCACAACAGGGGTGGGAAACACCATATATTTT
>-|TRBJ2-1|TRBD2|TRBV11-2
CASSLGGLAGWYTDEQFF
TGTGCCAGCAGCTTAGGGGGACTAGCGGGATGGTACACGGATGAGCAGTTCTTC
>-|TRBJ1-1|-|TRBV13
CASSLNTEAFF
TGTGCCAGCAGCTTGAACACTGAAGCTTTCTTT
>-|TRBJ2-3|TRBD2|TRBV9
CASSGRDRASGRATDTQYF
TGTGCCAGCAGCGGTCGGGACAGGGCTAGCGGGAGGGCCACAGATACGCAGTATTTT
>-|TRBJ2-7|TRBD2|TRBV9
CASSVTSLAESEQYF
TGTGCCAGCAGCGTTACTTCGCTAGCGGAAAGCGAGCAGTACTTC
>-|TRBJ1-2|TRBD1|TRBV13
CASSQSGQGRQGYTF
TGTGCCAGCAGCCAAAGCGGACAGGGGAGACAAGGCTACACCTTC
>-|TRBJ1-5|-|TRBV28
CASSTGPSNQPQHF
TGTGCCAGCAGTACAGGACCCAGCAATCAGCCCCAGCATTTT
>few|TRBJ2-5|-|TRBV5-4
CASSLERSVGETQYF
TGTGCCAGCAGCTTAGAGCGGTCGGTCGGAGAGACCCAGTACTTC
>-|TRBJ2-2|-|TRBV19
CASSIRVSNTGELFF
TGTGCCAGTAGTATTAGAGTCTCGAACACCGGGGAGCTGTTTTTT
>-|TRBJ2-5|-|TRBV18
CASSRGEQETQYF
TGTGCCAGCTCACGGGGAGAGCAAGAGACCCAGTACTTC
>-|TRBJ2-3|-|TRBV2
CASSVGDTQYF
TGTGCCAGCAGTGTTGGGGATACGCAGTATTTT
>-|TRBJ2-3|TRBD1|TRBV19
CASTPTGVPDTQYF
TGTGCCAGTACTCCCACAGGGGTCCCAGATACGCAGTATTTT
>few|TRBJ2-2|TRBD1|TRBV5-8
CASRLGQGFTGELFF
TGTGCCAGCAGACTGGGACAGGGTTTCACCGGGGAGCTGTTTTTT